This TCR beta chain is from a study of blood T cell repertoires in COVID-19. Study-level information: Whether acute or convalescent, the COVID-19 samples came from the United States, Italy and Spain. The analysed material was cDNA or gDNA that came from T cells, B-cell-depleted T cells, or PBMCs.

Methods used by the authors: Cell counts per sample came from amplifying reference gene primers. The data were produced by immunoSEQ multiplex PCR, yet TCRdb's version contains in-frame clones alone and is incomplete. The V and J calls and the clone size are those of that table, but D and trimming were determined from the DNA. The sample carries 90,000 to 100,000 clones, 70% to 85% recorded once. Trimming took off 0 bases at V and 5 bases at J, with 12 bases between the two ends. Germline lookup yields CDR1 SGHRS and CDR2 YFSETQ. The CDR3 has 15 residues. Sequenced material: peripheral blood. This rearrangement joins TRBV5-1 to TRBJ2-1; D is undetermined. The TCR originated in a man aged 70 or older with acute or convalescent COVID-19. In DNA, the CDR3 is TGCGCCAGCAGCTTGGCAAGTAACCGGGACAATGAGCAGTTCTTC. The encoded protein is CASSLASNRDNEQFF.